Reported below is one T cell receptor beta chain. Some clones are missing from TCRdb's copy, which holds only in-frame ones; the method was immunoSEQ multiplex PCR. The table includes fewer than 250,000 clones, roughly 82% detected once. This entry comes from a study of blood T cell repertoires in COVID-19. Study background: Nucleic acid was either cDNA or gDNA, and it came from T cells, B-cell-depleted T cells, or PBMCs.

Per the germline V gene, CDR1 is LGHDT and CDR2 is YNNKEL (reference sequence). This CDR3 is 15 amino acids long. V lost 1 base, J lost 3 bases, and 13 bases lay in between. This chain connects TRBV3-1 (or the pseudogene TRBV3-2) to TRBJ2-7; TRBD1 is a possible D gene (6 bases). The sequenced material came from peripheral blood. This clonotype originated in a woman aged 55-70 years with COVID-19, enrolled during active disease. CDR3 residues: CASSQVGTQNYEQYF. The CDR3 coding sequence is TGTGCCAGCAGCCAAGTCGGGACACAGAACTACGAGCAGTACTTC.